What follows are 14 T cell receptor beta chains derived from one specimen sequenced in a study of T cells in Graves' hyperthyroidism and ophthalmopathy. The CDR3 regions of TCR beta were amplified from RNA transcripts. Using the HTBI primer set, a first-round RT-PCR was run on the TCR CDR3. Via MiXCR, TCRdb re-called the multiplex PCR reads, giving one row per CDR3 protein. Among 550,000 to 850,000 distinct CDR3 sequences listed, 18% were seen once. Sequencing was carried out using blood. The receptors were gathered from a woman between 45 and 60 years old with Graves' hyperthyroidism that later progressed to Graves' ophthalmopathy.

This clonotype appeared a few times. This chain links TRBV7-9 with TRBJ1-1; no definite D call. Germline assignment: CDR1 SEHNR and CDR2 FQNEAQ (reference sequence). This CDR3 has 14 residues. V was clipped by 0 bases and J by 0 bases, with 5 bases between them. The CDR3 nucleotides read TGTGCCAGCAGCTTAGCTTTTGTGAACACTGAAGCTTTCTTT. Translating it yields CASSLAFVNTEAFF.

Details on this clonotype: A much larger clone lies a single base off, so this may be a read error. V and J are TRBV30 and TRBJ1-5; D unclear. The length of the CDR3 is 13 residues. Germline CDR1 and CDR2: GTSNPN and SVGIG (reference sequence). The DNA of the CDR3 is TGTGTCTGGAGTGTAGGACCGCCGCAGCCCCAGCATTTT. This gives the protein CVWSVGPPQPQHF.

CDR3 sequence: CASIRGGGNMNTEAFF. CDR3 nucleotides: TGTGCCAGCATCCGGGGCGGGGGGAACATGAACACTGAAGCTTTCTTT. This sequence joins TRBV7-2 and TRBJ1-1; maybe TRBD1 (5 bases). The CDR3 runs to 16 residues. Trimming stripped 7 bases from V and 0 bases from J, with 18 bases between. Germline-derived CDR1 and CDR2 are SGHTA and FQGNSA. The full variable domain, its missing parts supplied by reference TRBV7-2 and TRBJ1-1, is GAGVSQSPSNKVTEKGKDVELRCDPISGHTALYWYRQSLGQGLEFLIYFQGNSAPDKSGLPSDRFSAERTGGSVSTLTIQRTQQEDSAVYLCASIRGGGNMNTEAFFGQGTRLTVV.

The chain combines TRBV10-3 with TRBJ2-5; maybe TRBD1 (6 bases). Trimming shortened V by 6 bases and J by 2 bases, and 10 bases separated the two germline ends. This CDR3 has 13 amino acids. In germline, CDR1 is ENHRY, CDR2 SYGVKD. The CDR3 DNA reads TGTGCCATCAGAGGACAGCCTCAAGAGACCCAGTACTTC. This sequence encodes CAIRGQPQETQYF.

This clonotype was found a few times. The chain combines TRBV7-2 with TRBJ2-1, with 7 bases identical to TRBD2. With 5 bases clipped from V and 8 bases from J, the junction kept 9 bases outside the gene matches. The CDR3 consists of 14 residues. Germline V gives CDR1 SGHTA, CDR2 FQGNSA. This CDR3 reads CASSPLTSTDEQFF. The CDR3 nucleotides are TGTGCCAGCAGCCCCTTGACTAGCACCGATGAGCAGTTCTTC.

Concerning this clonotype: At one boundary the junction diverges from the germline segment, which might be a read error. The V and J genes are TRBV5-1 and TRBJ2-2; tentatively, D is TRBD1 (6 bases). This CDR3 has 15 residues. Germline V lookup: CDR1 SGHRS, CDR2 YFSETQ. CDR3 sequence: CASNFRDTNAGELFF. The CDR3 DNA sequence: TGCGCCAGCAACTTCCGGGACACGAACGCCGGGGAGCTGTTTTTT.

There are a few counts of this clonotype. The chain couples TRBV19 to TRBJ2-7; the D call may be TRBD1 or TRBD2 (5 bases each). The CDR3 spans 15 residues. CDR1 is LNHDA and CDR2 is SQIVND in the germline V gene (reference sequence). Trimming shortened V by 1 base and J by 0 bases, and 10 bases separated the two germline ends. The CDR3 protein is CASSIAGRNSYEQYF. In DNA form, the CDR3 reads TGTGCCAGTAGTATAGCGGGACGGAACTCCTACGAGCAGTACTTC.

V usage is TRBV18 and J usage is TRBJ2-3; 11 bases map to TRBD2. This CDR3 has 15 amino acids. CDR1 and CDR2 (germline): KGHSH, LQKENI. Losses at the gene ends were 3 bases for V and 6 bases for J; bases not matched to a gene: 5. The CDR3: CASSPGLAVWDTQYF. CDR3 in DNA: TGTGCCAGCTCACCGGGACTAGCGGTTTGGGATACGCAGTATTTT.

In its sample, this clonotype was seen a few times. CDR3 region: CASSENEQYF. Here the CDR3 DNA reads TGTGCCAGCAGTGAAAACGAGCAGTACTTC. The gene calls are TRBV2 and TRBJ2-7; D is uncertain. Per the germline V gene, CDR1 is SNHLY and CDR2 is FYNNEI. Trimming took 2 bases from V and 5 from J, leaving 1 base between them. CDR3 length: 10 amino acids.

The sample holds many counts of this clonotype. In DNA form, the CDR3 reads TGTGCCAGCATTACAGGGCCCAATAGCAATCAGCCCCAGCATTTT. Protein product: CASITGPNSNQPQHF. This chain connects TRBV12-3 or TRBV12-4 to TRBJ1-5, with a tentative D call TRBD1 (6 bases). The V gene lost 7 bases and the J gene lost 0 bases, with 13 bases spanning the gap. The CDR3 extends over 15 amino acids.

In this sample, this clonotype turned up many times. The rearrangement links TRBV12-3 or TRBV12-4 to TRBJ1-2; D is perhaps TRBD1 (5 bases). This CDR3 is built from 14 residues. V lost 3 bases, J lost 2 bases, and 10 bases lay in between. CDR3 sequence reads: CASSLQGQNYGYTF. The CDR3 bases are TGTGCCAGCAGTTTGCAGGGTCAGAACTATGGCTACACCTTC.

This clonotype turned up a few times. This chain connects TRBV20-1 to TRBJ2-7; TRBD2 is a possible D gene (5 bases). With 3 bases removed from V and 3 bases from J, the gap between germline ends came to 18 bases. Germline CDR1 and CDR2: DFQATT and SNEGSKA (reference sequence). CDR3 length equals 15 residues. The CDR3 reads CSASLAAGVYYEQYF. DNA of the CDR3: TGCAGTGCTAGTCTGGCCGCGGGTGTCTACTACGAGCAGTACTTC.

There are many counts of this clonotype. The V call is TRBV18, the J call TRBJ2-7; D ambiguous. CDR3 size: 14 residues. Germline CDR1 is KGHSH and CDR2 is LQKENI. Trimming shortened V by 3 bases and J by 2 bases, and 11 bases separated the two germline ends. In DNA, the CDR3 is TGTGCCAGCTCACCGGTAGATCACCCCTACGAGCAGTACTTC. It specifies CASSPVDHPYEQYF.

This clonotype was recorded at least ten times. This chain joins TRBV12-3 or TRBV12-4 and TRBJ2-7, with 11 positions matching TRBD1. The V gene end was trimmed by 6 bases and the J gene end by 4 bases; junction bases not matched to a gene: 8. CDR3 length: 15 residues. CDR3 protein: CASRAGQGANYEQYF. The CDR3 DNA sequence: TGTGCCAGCAGAGCCGGACAGGGGGCGAATTACGAGCAGTACTTC.